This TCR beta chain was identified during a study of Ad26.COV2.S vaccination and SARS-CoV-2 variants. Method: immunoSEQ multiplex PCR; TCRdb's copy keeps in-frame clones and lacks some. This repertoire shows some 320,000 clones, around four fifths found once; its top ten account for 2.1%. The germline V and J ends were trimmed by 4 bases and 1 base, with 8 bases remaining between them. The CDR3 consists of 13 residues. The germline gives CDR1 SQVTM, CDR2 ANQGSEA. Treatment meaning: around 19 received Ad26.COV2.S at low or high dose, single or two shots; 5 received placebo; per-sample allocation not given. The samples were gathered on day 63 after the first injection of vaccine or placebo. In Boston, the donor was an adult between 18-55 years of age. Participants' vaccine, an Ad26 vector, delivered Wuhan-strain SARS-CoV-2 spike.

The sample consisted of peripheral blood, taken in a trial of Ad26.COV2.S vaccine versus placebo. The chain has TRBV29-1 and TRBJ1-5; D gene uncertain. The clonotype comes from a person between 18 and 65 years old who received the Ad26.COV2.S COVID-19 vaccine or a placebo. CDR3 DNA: TGCAGCGTTGTTGTAAACAGCAATCAGCCCCAGCATTTT. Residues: CSVVVNSNQPQHF. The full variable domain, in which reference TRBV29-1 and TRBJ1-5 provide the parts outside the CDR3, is SAVISQKPSRDICQRGTSLTIQCQVDSQVTMMFWYRQQPGQSLTLIATANQGSEATYESGFVIDKFPISRPNLTFSTLTVSNMSPEDSSIYLCSVVVNSNQPQHFGDGTRLSIL.